This T cell receptor (beta chain) was found in a study of T cell changes during pregnancy in multiple sclerosis. Assay used: immunoSEQ multiplex PCR; TCRdb lists only in-frame clones, some missing. The repertoire includes around 84,000 clones, around 94% of them detected once, and about 0.94% sits in the top ten. The CDR3 sequence is 15 residues long. J gave up 2 bases and V 3 bases, and 3 bases lay outside the gene matches. The germline V gene encodes CDR1 KGHSH and CDR2 LQKENI. The rearrangement joins TRBV18 to TRBJ2-1; 8 bases match TRBD2. Sequencing was performed on peripheral blood, taken in the second trimester of pregnancy. This TCR was recovered from a female donor in good health, enrolled as a control in a pregnancy study. The CDR3 DNA reads as TGTGCCAGCTCACCGGTAGCGGGGACCTACAATGAGCAGTTCTTC. Protein product: CASSPVAGTYNEQFF.